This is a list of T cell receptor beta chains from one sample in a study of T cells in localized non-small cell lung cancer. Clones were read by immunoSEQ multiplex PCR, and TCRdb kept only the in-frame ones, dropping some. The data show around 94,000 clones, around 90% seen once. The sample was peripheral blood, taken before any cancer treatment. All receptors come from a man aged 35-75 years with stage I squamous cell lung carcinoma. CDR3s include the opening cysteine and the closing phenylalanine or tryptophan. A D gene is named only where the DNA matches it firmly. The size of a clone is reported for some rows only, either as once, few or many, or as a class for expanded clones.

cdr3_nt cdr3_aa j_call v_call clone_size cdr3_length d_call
TGTGCCAGCAGTGAACCACAGGGAAGCTCCTATAATTCACCCCTCCACTTT CASSEPQGSSYNSPLHF TRBJ1-6 TRBV6-1 NA 17 NA
TGTGCCAGCAGTTCCTCGGTCAACAGGGGACAGCCCCAGCATTTT CASSSSVNRGQPQHF TRBJ1-5 TRBV2 NA 15 TRBD1
TGTGCCAGCAGCCCGACAGGGGGCGGCAATTCACCCCTCCACTTT CASSPTGGGNSPLHF TRBJ1-6 TRBV6-1 NA 15 TRBD1
TGTGCCAGCAGCCGACTACAGGACAATGAGCAGTTCTTC CASSRLQDNEQFF TRBJ2-1 TRBV2 NA 13 NA
TGTGCCAGCAGCTTAACCGCCGCGGCAGATACGCAGTATTTT CASSLTAAADTQYF TRBJ2-3 TRBV11-3 once 14 NA
TGTGCCAGCAGTGAAGCCCTCTACGAGCAGTACTTC CASSEALYEQYF TRBJ2-7 TRBV2 NA 12 NA
TGTGCCAGCAGGGGGGTGGACAGGAACACTGAAGCTTTCTTT CASRGVDRNTEAFF TRBJ1-1 TRBV2 once 14 NA
TGTGCCAGCAGTTTATCATTGGCGGCTCCGACGCACGATGAGCAGTTCTTC CASSLSLAAPTHDEQFF TRBJ2-1 TRBV27 NA 17 NA
TGTGCCAGCACCTCCCTGGATCCCTCCTACGAGCAGTACTTC CASTSLDPSYEQYF TRBJ2-7 TRBV6-6 once 14 NA
TGTGCCAGCCTGAGCGGGGTAGAGCAGTTCTTC CASLSGVEQFF TRBJ2-1 TRBV11-2 NA 11 TRBD2
TGTGCCAGCAGCTTAGACCCGGGACAGGGGAGGAATGAGCAGTTCTTC CASSLDPGQGRNEQFF TRBJ2-1 TRBV7-9 few 16 TRBD1
TGCAGCGTTGGTCTTCGCAGGGACTATGGCTACACCTTC CSVGLRRDYGYTF TRBJ1-2 TRBV29-1 NA 13 NA
TGTGCCAGCATCCGGAAGGGGTGGAACACCATATATTTT CASIRKGWNTIYF TRBJ1-3 TRBV6-1 few 13 NA
TGTGCCAGCAGCCGAGACGATCAGCCCCAGCATTTT CASSRDDQPQHF TRBJ1-5 TRBV7-2 NA 12 NA
TGTGCCAGTAGTATAGATCTGCGGGCCCAGCATTTT CASSIDLRAQHF TRBJ1-5 TRBV19 NA 12 NA
TGCAGCGTTGCTAGAGGGACCAGTCAAGAGACCCAGTACTTC CSVARGTSQETQYF TRBJ2-5 TRBV29-1 NA 14 NA
TGTGCCAGTAACCTGCCCCGTGGGAGAGAGCAGTACTTC CASNLPRGREQYF TRBJ2-7 TRBV11-2 NA 13 NA
TGTGCCATCAGTCAACCGGGACAGGGGAACTATGGCTACACCTTC CAISQPGQGNYGYTF TRBJ1-2 TRBV10-3 NA 15 TRBD1
TGTGCCAGCGACGGGGGGGGTTTGGAAAAACTGTTTTTT CASDGGGLEKLFF TRBJ1-4 TRBV19 NA 13 NA
TGTGCCAGCAGTTTACGCGGGTCTCAGCCCCAGCATTTT CASSLRGSQPQHF TRBJ1-5 TRBV28 NA 13 NA
TGTGCCAGCAGCTTGGTGGCCAGGTCTTCTTCACCCCTCCACTTT CASSLVARSSSPLHF TRBJ1-6 TRBV5-6 once 15 NA
TGTGGAGGAGGGGCGGCTGGGGCCAACGTCCTGACTTTC CGGGAAGANVLTF TRBJ2-6 TRBV18 NA 13 NA